This T cell receptor beta chain was sequenced during a study of graft-versus-host responses after intestinal transplantation. As for the study in general: Recipients were all induced with anti-thymocyte globulin, then given tacrolimus and steroids for approximately three years. General study findings and limits: Maximum circulating GvH clone levels tracked with early post-transplant HvG decreases. Individuals who had graft-donor T cell macrochimerism had allografts that showed high graft-versus-host to host-versus-graft clonal ratios.

TCRdb's copy holds only in-frame clones and misses some; the assay was immunoSEQ multiplex PCR. The sample includes more than 85,000 clones, roughly 92% of them seen just once. Turning to this clone: Its target is unknown.

CDR3 size: 16 residues. The V gene's germline CDR1 is SEHNR and CDR2 FQNEAQ (reference sequence). V shed 3 bases and J 5 bases; nucleotides not matched to a gene: 11. The gene calls are TRBV7-9 and TRBJ1-1; TRBD1 agrees at 8 bases. The sequenced sample was unstimulated CD8+ T cells sorted from spleen or lymph node cells, obtained before transplant. This receptor was taken from a human donor who was the organ donor for an intestinal transplant. This chain's CDR3 is CASSFYLDRGWTEAFF. The CDR3 DNA reads TGTGCCAGCAGCTTCTACCTTGACAGGGGATGGACTGAAGCTTTCTTT.